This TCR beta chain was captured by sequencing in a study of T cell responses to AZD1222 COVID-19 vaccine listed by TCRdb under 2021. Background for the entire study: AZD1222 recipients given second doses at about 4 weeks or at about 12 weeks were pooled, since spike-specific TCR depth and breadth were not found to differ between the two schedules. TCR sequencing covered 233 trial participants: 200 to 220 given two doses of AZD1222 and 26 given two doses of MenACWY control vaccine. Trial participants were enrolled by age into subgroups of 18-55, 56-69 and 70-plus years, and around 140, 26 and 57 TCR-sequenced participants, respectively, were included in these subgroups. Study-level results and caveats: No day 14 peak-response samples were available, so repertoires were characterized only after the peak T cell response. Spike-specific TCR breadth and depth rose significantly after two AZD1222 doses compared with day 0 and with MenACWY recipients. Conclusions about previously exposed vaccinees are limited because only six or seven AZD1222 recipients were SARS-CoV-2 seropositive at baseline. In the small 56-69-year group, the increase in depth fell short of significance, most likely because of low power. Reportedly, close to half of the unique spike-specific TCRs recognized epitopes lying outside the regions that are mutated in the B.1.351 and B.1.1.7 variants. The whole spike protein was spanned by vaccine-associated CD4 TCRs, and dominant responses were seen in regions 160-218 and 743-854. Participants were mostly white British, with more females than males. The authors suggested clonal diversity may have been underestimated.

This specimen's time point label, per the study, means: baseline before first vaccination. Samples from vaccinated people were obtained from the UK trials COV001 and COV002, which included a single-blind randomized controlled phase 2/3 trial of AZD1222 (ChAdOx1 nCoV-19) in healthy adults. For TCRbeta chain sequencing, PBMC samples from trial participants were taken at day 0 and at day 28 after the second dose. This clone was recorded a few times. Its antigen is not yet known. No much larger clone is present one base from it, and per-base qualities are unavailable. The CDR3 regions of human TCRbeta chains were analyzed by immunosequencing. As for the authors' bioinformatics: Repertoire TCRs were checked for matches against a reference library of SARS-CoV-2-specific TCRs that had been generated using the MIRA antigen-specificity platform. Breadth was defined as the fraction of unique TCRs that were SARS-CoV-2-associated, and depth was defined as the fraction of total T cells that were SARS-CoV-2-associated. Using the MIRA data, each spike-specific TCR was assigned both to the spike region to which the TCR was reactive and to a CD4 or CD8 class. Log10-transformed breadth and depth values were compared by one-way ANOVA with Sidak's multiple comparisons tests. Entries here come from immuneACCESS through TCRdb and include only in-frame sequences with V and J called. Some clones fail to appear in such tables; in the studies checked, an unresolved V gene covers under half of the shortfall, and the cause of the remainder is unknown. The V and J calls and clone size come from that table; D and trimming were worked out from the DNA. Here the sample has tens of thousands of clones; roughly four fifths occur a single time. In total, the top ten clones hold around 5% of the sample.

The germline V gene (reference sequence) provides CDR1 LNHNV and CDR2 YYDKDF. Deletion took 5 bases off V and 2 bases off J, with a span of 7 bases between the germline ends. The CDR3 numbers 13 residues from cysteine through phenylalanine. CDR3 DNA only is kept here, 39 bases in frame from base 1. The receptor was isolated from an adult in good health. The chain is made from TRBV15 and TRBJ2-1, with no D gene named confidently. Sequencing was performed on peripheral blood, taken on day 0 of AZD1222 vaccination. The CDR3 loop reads CATSGDTYNEQFF. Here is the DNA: TGTGCCACCAGCGGCGATACCTACAATGAGCAGTTCTTC.